The 18 T cell receptor beta chains listed next were all sequenced from one sample in a study of radiotherapy plus CTLA-4 blockade in lung cancer. The table came from immunoSEQ multiplex PCR; TCRdb's copy has only in-frame clones and leaves some out. The sample has around 45,000 clones, about 70% seen once. This specimen consisted of peripheral blood, obtained from a patient treated with radiotherapy plus ipilimumab. The receptors were gathered from a human donor with non-small cell lung cancer who had a partial response to radiotherapy plus ipilimumab.

This rearrangement joins TRBV7-3 to TRBJ2-7; tentative D call: TRBD1 (5 bases). Trimming took off 5 bases at V and 4 bases at J, with 21 bases between the two ends. The CDR3 loop spans 16 amino acids. Germline CDR1 SGHTA, CDR2 FQGTGA. CDR3 sequence (DNA): TGTGCCAGCAGCCCGAATAAGGGGTCCTCCATTTACGAGCAGTACTTC. Amino acids: CASSPNKGSSIYEQYF.

This chain links TRBV9 with TRBJ1-3; weak D call: TRBD1 (5 bases). Between the trimmed V and J ends, which lost 2 bases and 1 base, there was a span of 7 bases. The length of the CDR3 is 14 residues. The germline gives CDR1 SGDLS, CDR2 YYNGEE. CDR3 DNA: TGTGCCAGCAGCGTTTCAGGGTCTGGAAACACCATATATTTT. This translates into CASSVSGSGNTIYF.

This clone was seen a few times. The chain links TRBV14 to TRBJ2-2, with 7 positions matching TRBD1. V trimming: 4 bases; J trimming: 0 bases; junction bases outside the gene matches: 5. Germline CDR1 is SGHDN and CDR2 is FVKESK. The CDR3 spans 16 residues. The CDR3 DNA sequence: TGTGCCAGCAGCCCAGGGGGAACACCGAACACCGGGGAGCTGTTTTTT. Translated: CASSPGGTPNTGELFF. Looking up the rest from reference TRBV14 and TRBJ2-2 gives the full variable domain: EAGVTQFPSHSVIEKGQTVTLRCDPISGHDNLYWYRRVMGKEIKFLLHFVKESKQDESGMPNNRFLAERTGGTYSTLKVQPAELEDSGVYFCASSPGGTPNTGELFFGEGSRLTVL.

The V call is TRBV5-1, the J call TRBJ1-6; D gene unclear. The CDR3 extends over 16 amino acids. Trimming cost V 0 bases and J 3 bases, with 10 bases left between them. CDR1 SGHRS and CDR2 YFSETQ come from the germline V gene. CDR3 sequence: CASSLDLRRYNSPLHF. The DNA for the CDR3 is TGCGCCAGCAGCTTGGACCTGAGGCGCTATAATTCACCCCTCCACTTT.

There are many counts of this clone. This sequence joins TRBV9 and TRBJ2-2, with a weak D call TRBD2 (6 bases). V lost 0 bases and J lost 5, with 8 bases in between. Germline V gene data show CDR1 as SGDLS and CDR2 as YYNGEE. The CDR3 consists of 14 residues. The CDR3 protein is CASSVDGGTGELFF. The CDR3 DNA is TGTGCCAGCAGCGTAGATGGGGGGACCGGGGAGCTGTTTTTT.

The CDR3 region is CASSLRTGELFF. The CDR3 DNA is TGTGCCAGCAGCTTGAGGACCGGGGAGCTGTTTTTT. The chain uses TRBV7-6 and TRBJ2-2; D not resolved. Trimming cost V 3 bases and J 5 bases, with 4 bases left between them. The CDR3 is made up of 12 amino acids. Looked up from germline, CDR1 is SGHVS and CDR2 is FNYEAQ.

This sequence joins TRBV6-5 and TRBJ2-7, with D perhaps TRBD2 (5 bases). The germline V gene encodes CDR1 MNHEY and CDR2 SVGAGI. With 6 bases removed from V and 2 bases from J, the gap between germline ends came to 17 bases. The CDR3 contains 15 residues. The CDR3 sequence is CASSNDYRRTYEQYF. The DNA for the CDR3 is TGTGCCAGCAGCAACGACTACCGACGAACCTACGAGCAGTACTTC.

CDR3 bases: TGTGCCAGCAGTTCCCAGGGCTCGGACACTGAAGCTTTCTTT. Translating it yields CASSSQGSDTEAFF. The chain has TRBV2 and TRBJ1-1; maybe TRBD1 (5 bases). CDR1 and CDR2 (germline): SNHLY, FYNNEI. Trimming pared 5 bases from V and 3 bases from J, leaving 13 bases between. This CDR3 has 14 amino acids.

The chain joins TRBV28 to TRBJ2-3; the match to TRBD2 covers 10 bases. V gave up 0 bases and J gave up 0 bases; unmatched junction bases: 0. The length of the CDR3 is 16 residues. Germline CDR1 reads MDHEN; CDR2 reads SYDVKM. CDR3 amino acids: CASSLWTSGSTDTQYF. CDR3 coding DNA: TGTGCCAGCAGTTTATGGACTAGCGGGAGCACAGATACGCAGTATTTT. Based on the CDR3 plus reference TRBV28 and TRBJ2-3, the full variable domain is DVKVTQSSRYLVKRTGEKVFLECVQDMDHENMFWYRQDPGLGLRLIYFSYDVKMKEKGDIPEGYSVSREKKERFSLILESASTNQTSMYLCASSLWTSGSTDTQYFGPGTRLTVL.

The rearrangement joins TRBV9 to TRBJ1-6; TRBD1 aligns across 7 bases. The V segment lost 4 bases and the J segment 10 bases; nucleotides outside the gene matches: 11. The germline gives CDR1 SGDLS, CDR2 YYNGEE. The CDR3 loop spans 15 amino acids. CDR3 nucleotides: TGTGCCAGCAGCTCAAGAGGGACAGTAGGATCACCCCTCCACTTT. It translates to CASSSRGTVGSPLHF.

The rearrangement joins TRBV6-6 to TRBJ2-1; tentative D call: TRBD2 (5 bases). In germline, CDR1 is MNHNY, CDR2 SVGAGI (reference sequence). The CDR3 contains 12 residues. Trimming removed 7 bases from V and 6 bases from J, with 10 bases in between. As DNA, the CDR3 is TGTGCCAGCAATGCCCGGGGCAATGAGCAGTTCTTC. Translating it yields CASNARGNEQFF.

The chain carries TRBV10-3 and TRBJ1-1, with unresolved D. Germline V CDR1 and CDR2: ENHRY, SYGVKD. Trimming left V 11 bases short and J 4 bases short, with 17 bases between. This CDR3 spans 13 amino acids. DNA of the CDR3: TGTGCCGTCACCCGGCCGGGAAGCACTGAAGCTTTCTTT. It translates to CAVTRPGSTEAFF.

V gene TRBV7-9 combines with J gene TRBJ2-7; 10 positions match TRBD2. Trimming took 0 bases from V and 12 from J; bases not matched to a gene: 5. This CDR3 comprises 13 residues. Germline V gene lookup returns CDR1 SEHNR and CDR2 FQNEAQ (reference sequence). The DNA for the CDR3 is TGTGCCAGCAGCTTAGCCCTAGCGGGGGAGTTGTACTTC. Translation: CASSLALAGELYF.

This rearrangement joins TRBV11-2 to TRBJ2-1, with 7 bases aligning to TRBD2. Germline lookup yields CDR1 SGHAT and CDR2 FQNNGV. J lost 6 bases, V lost 1 base, and 6 bases had no gene match. CDR3 size: 15 residues. CDR3 sequence reads: CASSLVRERGNEQFF. Written as DNA, the CDR3 is TGTGCCAGCAGCTTAGTGAGGGAGCGGGGCAATGAGCAGTTCTTC.

This sequence joins TRBV29-1 and TRBJ1-1, with TRBD1 matching 10 bases. CDR1 and CDR2 from the germline V gene are SQVTM and ANQGSEA. V lost 5 bases and J lost 5; bases outside the gene matches: 5. CDR3 size: 13 residues. This chain's CDR3 is CSVLGTGVTEAFF. The CDR3 coding sequence is TGCAGCGTTCTGGGGACAGGGGTGACTGAAGCTTTCTTT.

This clone has just one count. The V and J genes are TRBV30 and TRBJ2-6; D call uncertain. The CDR3 covers 14 residues. Trimming shortened V by 3 bases and J by 2 bases, and 8 bases separated the two germline ends. CDR1 and CDR2 from the germline V gene are GTSNPN and SVGIG (reference sequence). The CDR3 region has the DNA TGTGCCTGGAGATCGTTAGCTGGGGCCAACGTCCTGACTTTC. Translating it yields CAWRSLAGANVLTF.

This chain uses TRBV15 with TRBJ1-1, with D tentatively TRBD1 (6 bases). Trimming removed 3 bases from V and 2 bases from J, with 10 bases in between. The CDR3 has 14 residues. Germline V CDR1 and CDR2: LNHNV, YYDKDF (reference sequence). The CDR3 DNA is TGTGCCACCAGCAGTTCGGACAGAAACACTGAAGCTTTCTTT. The encoded protein is CATSSSDRNTEAFF. Full variable domain (rest looked up from reference TRBV15 and TRBJ1-1): DAMVIQNPRYQVTQFGKPVTLSCSQTLNHNVMYWYQQKSSQAPKLLFHYYDKDFNNEADTPDNFQSRRPNTSFCFLDIRSPGLGDTAMYLCATSSSDRNTEAFFGQGTRLTVV.

The genes are TRBV5-1 and TRBJ1-2, with TRBD1 matching over 7 bases. V shed 4 bases, J shed 8 bases, and the junction held 8 bases outside the gene matches. Germline V gene lookup returns CDR1 SGHRS and CDR2 YFSETQ. This CDR3 spans 13 amino acids. CDR3 protein: CASSLTGEVGYTF. The CDR3 DNA sequence: TGCGCCAGCAGCCTAACAGGGGAGGTCGGCTACACCTTC.